These 8 T cell receptor beta chains originate from one sample sequenced in a study of CD8 T cells in Susac syndrome. Random hexamers were used to reverse transcribe an amount of about 0.45 to 1 ug RNA. Each CDR3 protein gets one entry after TCRdb re-called the immunoSEQ multiplex PCR reads with MiXCR. The sample has 180,000 or so distinct CDR3 sequences, roughly 96% seen once. The source material was CD4+ T cells from PBMCs. The source of these receptors is a human donor in good health.

In DNA form, the CDR3 reads TGTGCCAGCAGCAGGACTGGGGCTGAAGCTTTCTTT. The encoded protein is CASSRTGAEAFF. The chain is built from TRBV5-6 and TRBJ1-1; D ambiguous. Germline lookup yields CDR1 SGHDT and CDR2 YYEEEE. The V end was cut by 4 bases, the J end by 6 bases, with 10 bases between. This CDR3 has 12 amino acids.

The chain employs TRBV18 and TRBJ1-5; D ambiguous. Deletions cut 3 bases from V and 3 bases from J, with 6 bases between. In germline, CDR1 is KGHSH, CDR2 LQKENI. This CDR3 has 13 amino acids. The CDR3 nucleotides read TGTGCCAGCTCACCTCTTAACAATCAGCCCCAGCATTTT. Amino acid sequence: CASSPLNNQPQHF.

This rearrangement joins TRBV6-6 to TRBJ1-1, with 9 bases fitting TRBD1. The germline V gene encodes CDR1 MNHNY and CDR2 SVGAGI (reference sequence). Losses at the gene ends were 2 bases for V and 1 base for J; bases not matched to a gene: 2. CDR3 length: 15 residues. DNA of the CDR3: TGTGCCAGCAGTTACACACAGGGGGCGAACACTGAAGCTTTCTTT. Protein product: CASSYTQGANTEAFF.

The chain combines TRBV2 with TRBJ1-5; D uncertain. Trimming pared 5 bases from V and 2 bases from J, leaving 10 bases between. CDR3 length equals 14 residues. In germline, CDR1 is SNHLY, CDR2 FYNNEI. CDR3 DNA sequence: TGTGCCAGCAGTAGGGAGGGAGGCAATCAGCCCCAGCATTTT. It yields the protein CASSREGGNQPQHF.

This chain uses TRBV6-2 or TRBV6-3 with TRBJ2-7; D call uncertain. This CDR3 comprises 16 residues. From germline, CDR1 is MNHEY and CDR2 SVGEGT. V was clipped by 0 bases and J by 0 bases, with 12 bases between them. The CDR3 DNA sequence: TGTGCCAGCAGTTACTCGCATAGAACGAGCTCCTACGAGCAGTACTTC. Protein: CASSYSHRTSSYEQYF.

The CDR3 bases are TGCAGTGCATCGACTGGGGACACTGAAGCTTTCTTT. Encoded protein: CSASTGDTEAFF. The chain couples TRBV20-1 to TRBJ1-1; D is ambiguous. Looked up from germline, CDR1 is DFQATT and CDR2 is SNEGSKA (reference sequence). Trimming removed 6 bases at V and 3 bases at J, with 11 bases between. The CDR3 runs to 12 residues.

V is TRBV28 and J is TRBJ2-5; TRBD1 matches at 9 bases. The V gene's germline CDR1 is MDHEN and CDR2 SYDVKM. The CDR3 covers 16 residues. V dropped 5 bases and J dropped 5; count of bases not matched to a gene: 12. The CDR3 region has the DNA TGTGCCAGCAGTGTCTTAGGGACAGGGCCAAGGGAGACCCAGTACTTC. Encoded protein: CASSVLGTGPRETQYF.

The V gene is TRBV20-1, the J gene TRBJ1-1, with D unresolved. V shed 0 bases and J shed 3 bases, with 17 bases lying between them. The CDR3 is 16 residues long. Germline V gene sequence: CDR1 DFQATT, CDR2 SNEGSKA (reference sequence). The CDR3 reads CSARDLGLGVDTEAFF. CDR3 nucleotide sequence: TGCAGTGCTAGAGATTTAGGTTTAGGTGTGGACACTGAAGCTTTCTTT.